The 27 T cell receptor beta chains given below trace back to one sample, sequenced in a study of T cell repertoires in cytomegalovirus infection. TCRdb analysed the reads with MiXCR anew, one entry per CDR3 protein. The repertoire consists of approximately 200,000 distinct CDR3 sequences, with about 20% occurring once and the leading ten covering 18%. Sequencing used CD8+ T cells from PBMCs. The source of these receptors is a human donor in good health (CMV status not recorded). Some clones in this sample may be carry-over from other donors' samples.

This sequence joins TRBV6-6 and TRBJ1-6; D is uncertain. V lost 2 bases, J lost 8 bases, and 16 bases lay in between. Germline V gene sequence: CDR1 MNHNY, CDR2 SVGAGI (reference sequence). The CDR3 has 16 amino acids. The CDR3 coding sequence is TGTGCCAGCAGTTACGGGGTCCCAGGACCCCATTCACCCCTCCACTTT. Protein sequence: CASSYGVPGPHSPLHF.

This clonotype has at least ten counts. The V gene is TRBV7-6, the J gene TRBJ2-1, with 15 bases that match TRBD2. CDR3 size: 18 residues. The trim removed 2 bases at V and 7 bases at J, leaving 9 bases unmatched. From germline, CDR1 is SGHVS and CDR2 FNYEAQ. CDR3 coding DNA: TGTGCCAGCAGCTTAATAGGACTAGCGGGGGGGCGGCTTAATGAGCAGTTCTTC. It specifies CASSLIGLAGGRLNEQFF.

This clonotype was seen more than once but under ten times. This sequence joins TRBV7-9 and TRBJ1-1, with 8 nucleotides matching TRBD1. The ends lost 5 bases at V and 3 bases at J; junction bases unmatched: 11. The V gene's germline CDR1 is SEHNR and CDR2 FQNEAQ (reference sequence). CDR3 length: 16 amino acids. CDR3 sequence: CASSDRDRPRDTEAFF. The CDR3 coding sequence is TGTGCCAGCAGCGACCGGGACAGGCCCAGAGACACTGAAGCTTTCTTT.

The rearrangement joins TRBV7-2 to TRBJ1-5; D possibly corresponds to TRBD1 (6 bases). Germline CDR1 reads SGHTA; CDR2 reads FQGNSA. This CDR3 has 15 amino acids. V dropped 3 bases and J dropped 5 bases, with 14 bases sitting between them. The CDR3 coding sequence is TGTGCCAGCAGCTTCCTAACAGGGTCTGATCAGCCCCAGCATTTT. Protein product: CASSFLTGSDQPQHF.

The chain links TRBV20-1 to TRBJ2-3; the match to TRBD2 covers 8 bases. This CDR3 comprises 18 residues. In germline, CDR1 is DFQATT, CDR2 SNEGSKA (reference sequence). Trimming at V came to 0 bases and at J to 8 bases, leaving 19 bases not matched to a gene. The CDR3 is CSARDVGLVPRNVGTQYF. CDR3 DNA sequence: TGCAGTGCTAGAGATGTGGGACTAGTTCCCCGCAACGTCGGTACGCAGTATTTT.

This clonotype was detected a few times. This chain links TRBV7-2 with TRBJ2-1; D is unclear. The CDR3 runs to 15 residues. CDR1 and CDR2 from the germline V gene are SGHTA and FQGNSA. Trimming removed 5 bases from V and 3 bases from J, with 14 bases in between. The CDR3 DNA is TGTGCCAGCAGCCCGGTGGCTACGGTCTACAATGAGCAGTTCTTC. This gives the protein CASSPVATVYNEQFF.

This CDR3 reads CASTSAGRGYQETQYF. In nucleotides, the CDR3 is TGTGCCAGCACCTCCGCGGGGCGGGGGTACCAAGAGACCCAGTACTTC. The chain has TRBV7-9 and TRBJ2-5; 7 bases map to TRBD2. This CDR3 has 16 amino acids. From germline, CDR1 is SEHNR and CDR2 FQNEAQ (reference sequence). V shed 7 bases and J 0 bases; nucleotides not matched to a gene: 11.

This clonotype was recorded at least ten times. J is TRBJ2-3 and V is TRBV7-2; D possibly corresponds to TRBD2 (7 bases). Trimming stripped 1 base from V and 3 bases from J, with 17 bases between. The CDR3 is 17 residues long. Germline V lookup: CDR1 SGHTA, CDR2 FQGNSA. In nucleotides, the CDR3 is TGTGCCAGCAGCTTAGGTCCACGGGGGGCCATTACAGATACGCAGTATTTT. The encoded protein is CASSLGPRGAITDTQYF.

V and J are TRBV12-3 or TRBV12-4 and TRBJ1-6; no clear D gene. The V end was cut by 5 bases, the J end by 8 bases, with 25 bases between. The CDR3 is made up of 18 amino acids. CDR3 nucleotides: TGTGCCAGCAGTATATACCGACTCAGGCCGGAGAGAGATTCACCCCTCCACTTT. It translates to CASSIYRLRPERDSPLHF.

This clonotype appeared a single time. The chain carries TRBV2 and TRBJ1-2, with D unclear. With 8 bases removed from V and 6 bases from J, the gap between germline ends came to 19 bases. The length of the CDR3 is 14 residues. The germline gives CDR1 SNHLY, CDR2 FYNNEI. CDR3 sequence reads: CASPSGVYLDGYTF. The CDR3 DNA sequence: TGTGCCAGCCCCTCGGGAGTGTACCTTGATGGCTACACCTTC.

V is TRBV9 and J is TRBJ2-7; 8 bases agree with TRBD2. The J segment lost 4 bases and the V segment lost 4 bases, leaving 7 bases of the junction unmatched. The CDR3 is 14 amino acids. Germline V gene lookup returns CDR1 SGDLS and CDR2 YYNGEE. This chain's CDR3 is CASSPKTSGYEQYF. The DNA of the CDR3 is TGTGCCAGCAGCCCGAAAACTAGCGGTTACGAGCAGTACTTC.

V and J are TRBV29-1 and TRBJ1-1; TRBD1 agrees at 7 bases. The J segment lost 11 bases and the V segment lost 4 bases, leaving 10 bases of the junction unmatched. This CDR3 is 12 amino acids long. Germline V CDR1 and CDR2: SQVTM, ANQGSEA. The CDR3 sequence is CSVVRQGGKAFF. The CDR3 nucleotides read TGCAGCGTTGTTAGACAGGGTGGAAAGGCTTTCTTT. Full variable domain (outside the CDR3, taken from reference TRBV29-1 and TRBJ1-1): SAVISQKPSRDICQRGTSLTIQCQVDSQVTMMFWYRQQPGQSLTLIATANQGSEATYESGFVIDKFPISRPNLTFSTLTVSNMSPEDSSIYLCSVVRQGGKAFFGQGTRLTVV.

This clonotype was seen a few times. The V call is TRBV2, the J call TRBJ1-1; D remains unclear. CDR3 length equals 11 residues. Germline CDR1 is SNHLY and CDR2 is FYNNEI. V lost 6 bases, J lost 10 bases, and 12 bases lay in between. CDR3: CASRKDFSAFF. The CDR3 region has the DNA TGTGCCAGCAGGAAGGATTTTTCAGCTTTCTTT.

This clonotype was found a few times. The chain has TRBV7-9 and TRBJ2-1, with 10 bases matching TRBD1. Trimming at V came to 4 bases and at J to 8 bases, leaving 11 bases not matched to a gene. CDR3 length equals 16 residues. CDR1 and CDR2 (germline): SEHNR, FQNEAQ (reference sequence). DNA of the CDR3: TGTGCCAGCAGCTCACTCCGGGACAGGGGTGGCGATGAGCAGTTCTTC. The encoded protein is CASSSLRDRGGDEQFF.

The V gene is TRBV14, the J gene TRBJ1-1; D gene ambiguous. Germline-derived CDR1 and CDR2 are SGHDN and FVKESK. Trimming shortened V by 0 bases and J by 11 bases, and 13 bases separated the two germline ends. The CDR3 runs to 13 residues. The CDR3 region is CASSQDWAQQAFF. The CDR3 nucleotides are TGTGCCAGCAGCCAAGATTGGGCACAGCAGGCTTTCTTT.

J is TRBJ2-1 and V is TRBV7-4; unclear D gene. The V end lost 4 bases, the J end lost 7 bases, and 11 bases lay between the germline ends. The CDR3 is made up of 13 amino acids. Germline CDR1 SGHVT, CDR2 SQSDAQ. In nucleotides, the CDR3 is TGTGCCAGCAGCTATGCGTTGGGGAATGAGCAGTTCTTC. Translation: CASSYALGNEQFF.

This clonotype was counted between two and nine times. The J gene is TRBJ1-5, the V gene TRBV20-1, with TRBD1 as a possible D gene (5 bases). This CDR3 region has 15 residues. Germline V gene lookup returns CDR1 DFQATT and CDR2 SNEGSKA (reference sequence). V was pared by 3 bases and J by 2 bases, with 14 bases between. CDR3 sequence: CSASDRDRRNQPQHF. In DNA, the CDR3 is TGCAGTGCTAGTGACCGGGACCGTCGCAATCAGCCCCAGCATTTT.

This clonotype was detected only a few times. V usage is TRBV28 and J usage is TRBJ2-1, with D unclear. Germline V lookup: CDR1 MDHEN, CDR2 SYDVKM. CDR3 size: 12 residues. Trimming left V 6 bases short and J 9 bases short, with 12 bases between. The CDR3 coding sequence is TGTGCCAGCAGGATCCTGGGCGGTGAGCAGTTCTTC. This sequence encodes CASRILGGEQFF.

The genes are TRBV15 and TRBJ1-2, with D hard to call. Germline values: CDR1 LNHNV, CDR2 YYDKDF (reference sequence). Between the trimmed V and J ends, which lost 1 base and 5 bases, there was a span of 14 bases. The length of the CDR3 is 15 residues. The CDR3 protein is CATSRGPAVSYGYTF. Written as DNA, the CDR3 is TGTGCCACCAGCAGAGGCCCAGCCGTGTCATATGGCTACACCTTC.

The sample holds many counts of this clonotype. The chain carries TRBV7-8 and TRBJ2-3, with TRBD2 matching 12 bases. Germline lookup yields CDR1 SGHVS and CDR2 FQNEAQ. V was clipped by 3 bases and J by 4 bases; unmatched bases: 2. The CDR3 totals 15 residues. The CDR3 region is CASSLLAGGPDTQYF. In DNA form, the CDR3 reads TGTGCCAGCAGCTTGCTAGCGGGGGGGCCAGATACGCAGTATTTT. The complete variable domain, with remaining parts taken from reference TRBV7-8 and TRBJ2-3, reads GAGVSQSPRYKVAKRGQDVALRCDPISGHVSLFWYQQALGQGPEFLTYFQNEAQLDKSGLPSDRFFAERPEGSVSTLKIQRTQQEDSAVYLCASSLLAGGPDTQYFGPGTRLTVL.

The chain uses TRBV20-1 and TRBJ1-2; tentatively, D is TRBD1 (6 bases). Per the germline V gene, CDR1 is DFQATT and CDR2 is SNEGSKA (reference sequence). The CDR3 totals 15 residues. V gave up 6 bases and J gave up 1 base, with 18 bases separating them. The CDR3 DNA reads as TGCAGTGCCGAGAGTGTACAGGGAATTAACTATGGCTACACCTTC. It codes for CSAESVQGINYGYTF.

The CDR3, as DNA: TGTGCCAGCAGCCCGAACACAGGGACTGAAGCTTTCTTT. Its protein is CASSPNTGTEAFF. The chain is built from TRBV7-9 and TRBJ1-1; TRBD1 is a possible D gene (6 bases). Trimming removed 5 bases from V and 5 bases from J, with 12 bases in between. The CDR3 has 13 amino acids. Per germline, CDR1 SEHNR and CDR2 FQNEAQ (reference sequence).

The genes are TRBV19 and TRBJ2-5; D is undetermined. The CDR3 is made up of 13 amino acids. Per the germline V gene, CDR1 is LNHDA and CDR2 is SQIVND (reference sequence). V was pared by 1 base and J by 0 bases, with 3 bases between. The CDR3 protein is CASSIVDQETQYF. The CDR3 DNA follows: TGTGCCAGTAGTATAGTGGACCAAGAGACCCAGTACTTC.

This clonotype was seen a handful of times. V and J are TRBV5-5 and TRBJ2-7; TRBD2 agrees at 9 bases. This CDR3 has 14 amino acids. Losses at the gene ends were 4 bases for V and 7 bases for J; bases not matched to a gene: 9. Germline values: CDR1 SGHKS, CDR2 YYEKEE (reference sequence). The CDR3: CASSHSGGSLEQYF. Written as DNA, the CDR3 is TGTGCCAGCAGCCATAGCGGGGGATCGCTGGAGCAGTACTTC.

This chain links TRBV29-1 with TRBJ1-1; unclear D gene. Per the germline V gene, CDR1 is SQVTM and CDR2 is ANQGSEA. The CDR3 extends over 13 amino acids. Trimming cost V 3 bases and J 0 bases, with 8 bases left between them. CDR3 sequence (DNA): TGCAGCGTTGAGGAGGCATTGAACACTGAAGCTTTCTTT. It encodes CSVEEALNTEAFF.

V usage is TRBV4-2 and J usage is TRBJ1-1; 12 bases align to TRBD1. The length of the CDR3 is 18 residues. Germline loops: CDR1 LGHNA, CDR2 YNFKEQ. With 0 bases clipped from V and 2 bases from J, the junction kept 7 bases outside the gene matches. The CDR3: CASSQDLWDRGLNTEAFF. DNA for the CDR3: TGTGCCAGCAGCCAAGATCTATGGGACAGGGGGCTTAACACTGAAGCTTTCTTT.

This clonotype appeared a few times. The chain couples TRBV7-7 to TRBJ2-2, with D possibly matching TRBD1 (5 bases). The germline V and J ends were trimmed by 4 bases and 6 bases, with 9 bases remaining between them. The CDR3 is 13 amino acids. CDR1 and CDR2 from the germline V gene are SSHAT and FNYEAQ (reference sequence). As DNA, the CDR3 is TGTGCCAGCAGCTCTCAGGGATCCGGGGAGCTGTTTTTT. Amino acids: CASSSQGSGELFF.